These 10 T cell receptor beta chains share one sample of origin, sequenced in a study. One entry per CDR3 protein results from TCRdb running MiXCR on the reads. The sample shows roughly 3,800 distinct CDR3 sequences, more than 9% of them seen only once. Sequencing was performed on CD4+ T cells from synovial fluid. Every receptor here comes from a human donor with rheumatoid arthritis.

This clonotype was recorded at least ten times. The chain has TRBV7-9 and TRBJ1-1; D remains unclear. The CDR3 runs to 14 residues. Trimming left V 2 bases short and J 2 bases short, with 9 bases between. CDR1 is SEHNR and CDR2 is FQNEAQ in the germline V gene (reference sequence). CDR3 amino acids: CASSLSTGNTEAFF. The CDR3 DNA sequence: TGTGCCAGCAGCTTAAGTACGGGTAACACTGAAGCTTTCTTT.

This clonotype counts as medium-sized. This sequence joins TRBV11-2 and TRBJ2-7, with TRBD2 identical over 7 bases. Germline V gene lookup returns CDR1 SGHAT and CDR2 FQNNGV. The CDR3 runs 16 residues. The V segment lost 0 bases and the J segment 0 bases; nucleotides outside the gene matches: 5. The CDR3 region has the DNA TGTGCCAGCAGCTTAGAGGCTAGCGGACTCTCCTACGAGCAGTACTTC. This encodes CASSLEASGLSYEQYF. Variable domain in full (rest from reference TRBV11-2 and TRBJ2-7): EAGVAQSPRYKIIEKRQSVAFWCNPISGHATLYWYQQILGQGPKLLIQFQNNGVVDDSQLPKDRFSAERLKGVDSTLKIQPAKLEDSAVYLCASSLEASGLSYEQYFGPGTRLTVT.

This clonotype was found a few times. This rearrangement joins TRBV7-9 to TRBJ2-3; no firm D call. The CDR3 spans 13 residues. CDR1 is SEHNR and CDR2 is FQNEAQ in the germline V gene (reference sequence). Trimming cost V 7 bases and J 2 bases, with 10 bases left between them. Here the CDR3 reads CASTERNTDTQYF. The CDR3, as DNA: TGTGCCAGCACCGAACGAAACACAGATACGCAGTATTTT.

By proportion, this clonotype is large. This sequence joins TRBV7-2 and TRBJ2-7; D gene uncertain. This CDR3 is built from 13 residues. Trimming took off 5 bases at V and 2 bases at J, with 10 bases between the two ends. Germline V gene data show CDR1 as SGHTA and CDR2 as FQGNSA. The CDR3 is CASSQNLPYEQYF. CDR3 coding DNA: TGTGCCAGCAGCCAAAACCTCCCCTACGAGCAGTACTTC.

The V call is TRBV12-2, the J call TRBJ2-7; the DNA was not used to check the table's D call, TRBD1. TRBV12-2 is shown as a pseudogene. This CDR3 comprises 16 residues. CDR3: CASRLAEQDLGPEQYF. The CDR3 region has the DNA TGTGCAAGTCGCTTAGCGGAACAGGACCTCGGGCCGGAGCAGTACTTC.

This clonotype turned up a few times. The V gene is TRBV12-3 or TRBV12-4, the J gene TRBJ2-4, with D unresolved. The germline V and J ends were trimmed by 8 bases and 2 bases, with 16 bases remaining between them. The CDR3 sequence is 15 residues long. The CDR3 nucleotides are TGTGCCAGCTCGACCCGAAAAAATCCCAAAAACATTCAGTACTTC. Protein sequence: CASSTRKNPKNIQYF.

Sample share makes this clonotype medium-sized. The chain carries TRBV7-2 and TRBJ2-5; D perhaps matches TRBD2 (6 bases). The CDR3 spans 14 residues. CDR1 is SGHTA, CDR2 FQGNSA, per germline. V was clipped by 3 bases and J by 1 base, with 9 bases between them. In DNA form, the CDR3 reads TGTGCCAGCAGCTTTGGGACTCTCCAAGAGACCCAGTACTTC. This sequence encodes CASSFGTLQETQYF.

The chain links TRBV15 to TRBJ2-2; the D is unclear. CDR1 is LNHNV, CDR2 YYDKDF, per germline (reference sequence). V lost 3 bases, J lost 0 bases, and 14 bases lay in between. The CDR3 totals 17 residues. The CDR3 DNA is TGTGCCACCAGCAGCCCGACTGCCATAGCGAACACCGGGGAGCTGTTTTTT. This sequence encodes CATSSPTAIANTGELFF.

By proportion, this clonotype is medium-sized. The V call is TRBV20-1, the J call TRBJ1-5; 9 positions match TRBD1. Germline V gives CDR1 DFQATT, CDR2 SNEGSKA (reference sequence). Trimming took 2 bases from V and 4 from J; bases not matched to a gene: 6. The CDR3 extends over 15 amino acids. In DNA, the CDR3 is TGCAGTGCTAGACCCCGGGACAGGGAAAATCAGCCCCAGCATTTT. It is translated as CSARPRDRENQPQHF.

By share, this clonotype ranks as medium-sized. The gene calls are TRBV20-1 and TRBJ1-5, with TRBD1 matching over 7 bases. From germline, CDR1 is DFQATT and CDR2 SNEGSKA (reference sequence). Losses at the gene ends were 3 bases for V and 3 bases for J; bases not matched to a gene: 5. The CDR3 length is 14 residues. The CDR3 loop is CSASEGANNQPQHF. The CDR3 region has the DNA TGCAGTGCTAGCGAGGGGGCAAACAATCAGCCCCAGCATTTT.